This TCR beta chain was found in a study of T cell responses to AZD1222 COVID-19 vaccine. Worth noting for this clone: What it binds is not known. Relative to the germline gene, one junction end is altered; a read error may explain this.

Profiling relied on immunoSEQ multiplex PCR, and the TCRdb table lists in-frame clones only, not all of them. The sample includes 90,000 to 120,000 clones, around 90% seen only once; the top ten take less than 25%. Notes on the study in general: No repertoire was sampled before or during the peak T cell response, only after it. Vaccination with two AZD1222 doses was followed by a rise in Spike-specific TCR breadth and depth.

The CDR3 is 14 amino acids. The germline CDR1 and CDR2 sequences are SGDLS and YYNGEE. The TCR comes from an adult in good health. The chain employs TRBV9 and TRBJ2-5; maybe TRBD2 (5 bases). The sample consisted of peripheral blood, taken on day 0 of AZD1222 vaccination. CDR3 protein: CASTVGLAGETQYF. The CDR3 bases are TGTGCCAGCACCGTAGGACTCGCCGGGGAGACCCAGTACTTC.